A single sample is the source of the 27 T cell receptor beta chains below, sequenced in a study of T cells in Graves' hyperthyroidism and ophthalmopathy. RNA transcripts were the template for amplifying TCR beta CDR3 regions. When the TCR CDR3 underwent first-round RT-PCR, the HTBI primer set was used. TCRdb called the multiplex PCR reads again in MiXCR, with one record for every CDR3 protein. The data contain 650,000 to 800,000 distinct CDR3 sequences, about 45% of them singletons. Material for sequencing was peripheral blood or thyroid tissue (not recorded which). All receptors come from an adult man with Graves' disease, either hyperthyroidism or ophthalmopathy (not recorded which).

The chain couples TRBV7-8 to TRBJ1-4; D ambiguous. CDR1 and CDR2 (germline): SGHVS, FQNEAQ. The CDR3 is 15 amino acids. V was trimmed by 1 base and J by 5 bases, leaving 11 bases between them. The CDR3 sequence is CASSLVGLENEKLFF. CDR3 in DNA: TGTGCCAGCAGCTTAGTGGGTCTGGAGAATGAAAAACTGTTTTTT. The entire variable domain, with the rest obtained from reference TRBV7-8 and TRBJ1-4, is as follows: GAGVSQSPRYKVAKRGQDVALRCDPISGHVSLFWYQQALGQGPEFLTYFQNEAQLDKSGLPSDRFFAERPEGSVSTLKIQRTQQEDSAVYLCASSLVGLENEKLFFGSGTQLSVL.

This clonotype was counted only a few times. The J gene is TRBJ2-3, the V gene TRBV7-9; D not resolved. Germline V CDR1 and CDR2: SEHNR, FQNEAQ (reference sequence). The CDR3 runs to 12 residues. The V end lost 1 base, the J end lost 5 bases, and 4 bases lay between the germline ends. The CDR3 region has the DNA TGTGCCAGCAGCTTAGAAGGAGATACGCAGTATTTT. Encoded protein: CASSLEGDTQYF.

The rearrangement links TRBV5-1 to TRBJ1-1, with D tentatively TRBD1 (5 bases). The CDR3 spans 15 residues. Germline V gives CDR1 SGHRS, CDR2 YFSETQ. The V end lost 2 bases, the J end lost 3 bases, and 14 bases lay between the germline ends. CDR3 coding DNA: TGCGCCAGCAGCTTTATTGTGGGGACTTACACTGAAGCTTTCTTT. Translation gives CASSFIVGTYTEAFF.

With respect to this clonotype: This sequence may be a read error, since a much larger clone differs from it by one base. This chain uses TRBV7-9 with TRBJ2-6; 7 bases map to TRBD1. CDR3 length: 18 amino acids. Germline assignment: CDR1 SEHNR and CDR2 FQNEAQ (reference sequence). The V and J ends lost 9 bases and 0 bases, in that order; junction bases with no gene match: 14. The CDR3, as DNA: TGTGCCAGTAGGTCGCCGGGACAGCCTCCCTCTGGGGCCAACGTCCTGACTTTC. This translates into CASRSPGQPPSGANVLTF.

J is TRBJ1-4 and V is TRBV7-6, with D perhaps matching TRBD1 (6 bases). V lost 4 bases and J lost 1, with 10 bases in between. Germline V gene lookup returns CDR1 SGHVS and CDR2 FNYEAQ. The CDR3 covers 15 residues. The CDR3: CASSSQGLTNEKLFF. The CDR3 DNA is TGTGCCAGCAGCTCCCAGGGGTTAACTAATGAAAAACTGTTTTTT.

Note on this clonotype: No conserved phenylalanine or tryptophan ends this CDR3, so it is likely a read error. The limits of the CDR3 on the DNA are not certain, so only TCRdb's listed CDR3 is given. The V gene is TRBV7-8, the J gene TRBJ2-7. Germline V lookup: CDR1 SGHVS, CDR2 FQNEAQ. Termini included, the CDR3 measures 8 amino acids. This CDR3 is CASSLGHG.

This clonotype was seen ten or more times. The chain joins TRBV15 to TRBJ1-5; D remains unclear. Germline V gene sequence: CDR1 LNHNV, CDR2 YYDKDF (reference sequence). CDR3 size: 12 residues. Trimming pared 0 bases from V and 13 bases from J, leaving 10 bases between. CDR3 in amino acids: CATSRDWAEQHF. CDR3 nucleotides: TGTGCCACCAGCAGAGATTGGGCGGAGCAGCATTTT.

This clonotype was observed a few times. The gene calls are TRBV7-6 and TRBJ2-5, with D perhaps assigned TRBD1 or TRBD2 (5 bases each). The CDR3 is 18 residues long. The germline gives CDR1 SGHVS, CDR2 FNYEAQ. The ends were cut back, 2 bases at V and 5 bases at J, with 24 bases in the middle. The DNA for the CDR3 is TGTGCCAGCAGCTTAAAGACCCCCCCTAGCTCCCCAGGGGAGACCCAGTACTTC. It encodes CASSLKTPPSSPGETQYF. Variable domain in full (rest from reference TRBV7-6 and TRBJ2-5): GAGVSQSPRYKVTKRGQDVALRCDPISGHVSLYWYRQALGQGPEFLTYFNYEAQQDKSGLPNDRFSAERPEGSISTLTIQRTEQRDSAMYRCASSLKTPPSSPGETQYFGPGTRLLVL.

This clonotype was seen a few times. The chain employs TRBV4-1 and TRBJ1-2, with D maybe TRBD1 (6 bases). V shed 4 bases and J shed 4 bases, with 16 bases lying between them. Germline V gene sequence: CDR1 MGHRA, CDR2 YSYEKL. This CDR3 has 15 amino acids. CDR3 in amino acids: CASSPRPGAGYGYTF. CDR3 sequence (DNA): TGCGCCAGCAGCCCCAGGCCGGGGGCGGGCTATGGCTACACCTTC.

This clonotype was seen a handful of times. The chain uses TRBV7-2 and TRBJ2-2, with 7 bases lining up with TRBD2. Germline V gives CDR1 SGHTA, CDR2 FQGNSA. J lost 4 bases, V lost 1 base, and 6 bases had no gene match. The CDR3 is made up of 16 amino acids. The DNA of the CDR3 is TGTGCCAGCAGCTTAGATCGGCTAGCGGTCACCGGGGAGCTGTTTTTT. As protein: CASSLDRLAVTGELFF.

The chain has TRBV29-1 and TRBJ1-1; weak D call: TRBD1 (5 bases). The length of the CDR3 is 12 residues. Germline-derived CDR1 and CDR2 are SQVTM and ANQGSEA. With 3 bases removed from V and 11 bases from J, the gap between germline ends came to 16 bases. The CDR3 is CSVDPGRTYAFF. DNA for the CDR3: TGCAGCGTTGATCCAGGGAGGACCTACGCTTTCTTT.

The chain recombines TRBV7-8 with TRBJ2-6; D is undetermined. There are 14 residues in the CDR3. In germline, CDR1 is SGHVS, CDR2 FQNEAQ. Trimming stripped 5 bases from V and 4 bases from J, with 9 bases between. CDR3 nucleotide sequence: TGTGCCAGCAGCCTCTACACAGGGGCCAACGTCCTGACTTTC. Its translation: CASSLYTGANVLTF.

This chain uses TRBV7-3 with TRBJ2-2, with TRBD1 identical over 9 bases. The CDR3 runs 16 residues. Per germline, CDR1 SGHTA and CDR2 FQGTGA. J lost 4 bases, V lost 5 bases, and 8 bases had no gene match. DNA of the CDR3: TGTGCCAGCAGCCCCGGGGGACAGGGCCCCACCGGGGAGCTGTTTTTT. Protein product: CASSPGGQGPTGELFF.

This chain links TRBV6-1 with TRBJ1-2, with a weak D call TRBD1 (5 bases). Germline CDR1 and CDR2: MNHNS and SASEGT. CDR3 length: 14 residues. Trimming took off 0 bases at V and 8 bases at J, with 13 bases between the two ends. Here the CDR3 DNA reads TGTGCCAGCAGTGAAGCAGTAGGGAGGGACGGCTACACCTTC. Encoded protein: CASSEAVGRDGYTF.

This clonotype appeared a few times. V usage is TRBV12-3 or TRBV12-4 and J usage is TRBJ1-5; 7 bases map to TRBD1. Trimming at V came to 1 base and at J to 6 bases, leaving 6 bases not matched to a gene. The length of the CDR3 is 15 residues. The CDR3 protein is CASSLDRGGFQPQHF. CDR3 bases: TGTGCCAGCAGTTTAGACAGGGGAGGTTTTCAGCCCCAGCATTTT.

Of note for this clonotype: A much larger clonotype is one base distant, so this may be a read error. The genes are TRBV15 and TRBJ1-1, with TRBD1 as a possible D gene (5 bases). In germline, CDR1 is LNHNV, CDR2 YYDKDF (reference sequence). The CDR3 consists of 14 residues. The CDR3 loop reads CAASDQGWETEAFF. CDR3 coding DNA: TGTGCCGCCAGTGATCAGGGTTGGGAAACTGAAGCTTTCTTT.

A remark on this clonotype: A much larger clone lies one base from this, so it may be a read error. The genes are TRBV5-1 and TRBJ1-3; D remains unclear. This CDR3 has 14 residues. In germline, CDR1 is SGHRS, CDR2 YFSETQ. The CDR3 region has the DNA TGCGCCAGCAGCTTGACCCTCTCTGGAGACACCATATATTTT. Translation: CASSLTLSGDTIYF.

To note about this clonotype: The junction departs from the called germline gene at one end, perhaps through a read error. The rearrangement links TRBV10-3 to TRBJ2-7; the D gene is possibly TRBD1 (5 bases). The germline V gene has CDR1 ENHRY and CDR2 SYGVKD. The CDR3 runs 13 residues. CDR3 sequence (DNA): TGTGCCAGCAGTGAACACAGGAATTACGAGCAGTACTTC. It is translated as CASSEHRNYEQYF.

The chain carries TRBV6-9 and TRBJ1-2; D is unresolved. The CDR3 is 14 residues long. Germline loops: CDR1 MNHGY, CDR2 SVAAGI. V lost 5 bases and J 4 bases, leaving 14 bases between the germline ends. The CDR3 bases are TGTGCCAGCAGTGGATTATACCCGGGCTATGGCTACACCTTC. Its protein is CASSGLYPGYGYTF.

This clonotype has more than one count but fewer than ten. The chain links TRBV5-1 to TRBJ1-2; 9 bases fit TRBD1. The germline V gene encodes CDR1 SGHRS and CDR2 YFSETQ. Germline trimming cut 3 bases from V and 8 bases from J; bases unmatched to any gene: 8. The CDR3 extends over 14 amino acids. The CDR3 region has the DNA TGCGCCAGCAGCTATGACGGGACAGGGATGGGCTACACCTTC. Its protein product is CASSYDGTGMGYTF. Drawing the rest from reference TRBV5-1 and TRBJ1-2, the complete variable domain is KAGVTQTPRYLIKTRGQQVTLSCSPISGHRSVSWYQQTPGQGLQFLFEYFSETQRNKGNFPGRFSGRQFSNSRSEMNVSTLELGDSALYLCASSYDGTGMGYTFGSGTRLTVV.

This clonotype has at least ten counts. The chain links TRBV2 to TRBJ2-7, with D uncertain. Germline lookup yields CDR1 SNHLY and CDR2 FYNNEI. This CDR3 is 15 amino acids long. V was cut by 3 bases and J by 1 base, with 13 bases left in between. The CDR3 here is CASSDLGLLSYEQYF. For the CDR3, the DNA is TGTGCCAGCAGTGATCTCGGATTGCTGTCCTACGAGCAGTACTTC.

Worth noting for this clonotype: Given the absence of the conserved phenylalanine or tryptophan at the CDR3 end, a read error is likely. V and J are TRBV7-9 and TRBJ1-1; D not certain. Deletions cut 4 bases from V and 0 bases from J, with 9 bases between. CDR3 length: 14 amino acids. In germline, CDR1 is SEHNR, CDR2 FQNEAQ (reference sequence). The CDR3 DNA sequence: TGTGCCAGCAGCTCGCGGACGGTGAACACTGAAGCTTTCTCT. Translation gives CASSSRTVNTEAFS.

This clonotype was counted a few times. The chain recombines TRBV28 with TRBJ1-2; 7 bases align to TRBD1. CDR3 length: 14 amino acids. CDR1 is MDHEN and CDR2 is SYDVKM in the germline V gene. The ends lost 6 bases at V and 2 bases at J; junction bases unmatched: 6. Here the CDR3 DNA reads TGTGCCAGCAGACTCCAGACAGGGAACTATGGCTACACCTTC. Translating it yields CASRLQTGNYGYTF.

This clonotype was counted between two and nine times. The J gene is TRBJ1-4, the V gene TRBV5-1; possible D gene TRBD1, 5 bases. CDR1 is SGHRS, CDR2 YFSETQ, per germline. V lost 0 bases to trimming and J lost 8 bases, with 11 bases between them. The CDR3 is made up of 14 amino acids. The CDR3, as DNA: TGCGCCAGCAGCTTGGAGGGACCCCGGGAAAAACTGTTTTTT. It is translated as CASSLEGPREKLFF. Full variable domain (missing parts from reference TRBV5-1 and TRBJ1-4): KAGVTQTPRYLIKTRGQQVTLSCSPISGHRSVSWYQQTPGQGLQFLFEYFSETQRNKGNFPGRFSGRQFSNSRSEMNVSTLELGDSALYLCASSLEGPREKLFFGSGTQLSVL.

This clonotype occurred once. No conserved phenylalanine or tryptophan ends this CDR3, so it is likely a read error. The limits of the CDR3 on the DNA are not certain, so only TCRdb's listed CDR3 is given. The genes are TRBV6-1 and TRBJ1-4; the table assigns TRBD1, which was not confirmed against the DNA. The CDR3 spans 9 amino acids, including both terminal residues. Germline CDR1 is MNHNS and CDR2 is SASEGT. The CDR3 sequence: CASSQTGKV.

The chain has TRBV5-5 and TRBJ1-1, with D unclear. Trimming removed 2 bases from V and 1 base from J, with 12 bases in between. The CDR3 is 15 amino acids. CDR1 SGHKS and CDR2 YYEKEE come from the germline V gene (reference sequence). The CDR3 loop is CASSLARYGNTEAFF. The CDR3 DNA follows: TGTGCCAGCAGCTTAGCAAGGTACGGGAACACTGAAGCTTTCTTT.

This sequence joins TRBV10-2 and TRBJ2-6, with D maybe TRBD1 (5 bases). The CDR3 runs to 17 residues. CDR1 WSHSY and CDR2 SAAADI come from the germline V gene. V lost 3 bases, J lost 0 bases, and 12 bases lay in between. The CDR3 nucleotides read TGCGCCAGCAGTGACCCGACAGCCCGCTCTGGGGCCAACGTCCTGACTTTC. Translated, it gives CASSDPTARSGANVLTF.